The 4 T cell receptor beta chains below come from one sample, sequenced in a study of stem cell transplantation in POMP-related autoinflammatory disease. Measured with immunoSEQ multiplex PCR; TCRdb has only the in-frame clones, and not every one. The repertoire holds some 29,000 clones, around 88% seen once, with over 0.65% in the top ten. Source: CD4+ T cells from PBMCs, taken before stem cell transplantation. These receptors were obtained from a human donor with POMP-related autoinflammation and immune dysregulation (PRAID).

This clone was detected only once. CDR3 amino acids: CASSYSGRAYEQYF. CDR3 coding DNA: TGTGCCAGCAGTTACAGCGGGAGGGCCTACGAGCAGTACTTC. V gene TRBV6-5 combines with J gene TRBJ2-7, with 10 positions matching TRBD2. The CDR3 sequence is 14 residues long. Germline assignment: CDR1 MNHEY and CDR2 SVGAGI. V lost 2 bases, J lost 2 bases, and 0 bases stayed unmatched.

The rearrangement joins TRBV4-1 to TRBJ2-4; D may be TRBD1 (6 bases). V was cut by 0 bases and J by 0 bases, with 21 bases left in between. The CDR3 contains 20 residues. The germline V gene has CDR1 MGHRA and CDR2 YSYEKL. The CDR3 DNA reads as TGCGCCAGCAGCCAAGAGGGGCCACCTGCCAGGGGCTCAGCCAAAAACATTCAGTACTTC. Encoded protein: CASSQEGPPARGSAKNIQYF.

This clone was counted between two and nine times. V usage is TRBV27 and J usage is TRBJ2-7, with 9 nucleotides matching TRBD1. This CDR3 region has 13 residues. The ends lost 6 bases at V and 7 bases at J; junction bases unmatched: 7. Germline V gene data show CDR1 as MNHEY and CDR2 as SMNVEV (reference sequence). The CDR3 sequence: CASSPGQGREQYF. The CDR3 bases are TGTGCCAGCAGCCCGGGACAGGGACGTGAGCAGTACTTC.

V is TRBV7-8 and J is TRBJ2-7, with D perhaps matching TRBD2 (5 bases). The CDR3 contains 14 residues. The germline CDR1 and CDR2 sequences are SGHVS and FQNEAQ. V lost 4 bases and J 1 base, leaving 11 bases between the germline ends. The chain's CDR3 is CASSSFQRSYEQYF. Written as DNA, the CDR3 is TGTGCCAGCAGCTCGTTCCAGCGGTCCTACGAGCAGTACTTC.